This TCR beta chain was recovered during a study of blood T cell repertoires in COVID-19. Study-level information: Both acute and convalescent COVID-19 samples were obtained from the United States, Italy and Spain. PBMCs, B-cell-depleted T cells, or T cells were the source of the cDNA or gDNA that made up the material.

Germline-derived CDR1 and CDR2 are SGHRS and YFSETQ. Trimming removed 4 bases from V and 9 bases from J; junction bases left unmatched: 5. This CDR3 is 15 amino acids long. In the authors' workflow: Cell counts per sample came from amplifying reference gene primers. Using immunoSEQ multiplex PCR, the repertoire was profiled, and TCRdb retains in-frame clones only, with some absent. Clonal size and the V and J genes are those of that table, whereas D and trimming came from the DNA. The sample shows approximately 210,000 clones, about nine tenths of them seen only once. The V gene is TRBV5-1, the J gene TRBJ1-6; TRBD1 agrees at 12 bases. The source is a man in his fifties with COVID-19, enrolled during active disease. The sample comprised peripheral blood. The CDR3 loop reads CASSGGQGAGSPLHF. The CDR3, as DNA: TGCGCCAGCAGCGGGGGACAGGGGGCAGGTTCACCCCTCCACTTT.